This entry features one T cell receptor (beta chain) sequence. The antigen is not known. The data are from a study of Ad26.COV2.S vaccination and SARS-CoV-2 variants. Regarding the study as a whole: From the TCR breadth and depth analyses, total T cell responses may have been underestimated.

TCRdb's table, derived via immunoSEQ multiplex PCR, lists solely in-frame clones and lacks some. This table holds about 350,000 clones, about 87% found once. V lost 6 bases, J lost 3 bases, and 18 bases lay in between. The CDR3 covers 16 residues. Per germline, CDR1 SEHNR and CDR2 FQNEAQ (reference sequence). Treatment meaning: about 20 received Ad26.COV2.S at low or high dose, single or two shots; roughly five received placebo; per-sample allocation not given. After the first vaccine or placebo injection, samples were drawn on day 63. This sequence originates from a person aged 18-60 years who received the Ad26.COV2.S COVID-19 vaccine or a placebo. The specimen was peripheral blood, collected in a trial of Ad26.COV2.S vaccine versus placebo. This sequence joins TRBV7-9 and TRBJ2-1, with no clear D. The CDR3 protein is CASSYPPGSRYNEQFF. CDR3 nucleotides: TGTGCCAGCAGTTACCCCCCAGGTTCCCGCTACAATGAGCAGTTCTTC.